This TCR beta chain was recorded in a study of T cell responses to AZD1222 COVID-19 vaccine. Study outcomes and limitations: The donor cohort was predominantly white British with a female majority, and clonal diversity may have been underestimated.

V lost 1 base and J 4 bases, leaving 8 bases between the germline ends. Germline CDR1 is SGHRS and CDR2 is YFSETQ. This CDR3 has 13 residues. Remarks on this clone: Antigen unknown.

Method: immunoSEQ multiplex PCR; TCRdb's copy keeps in-frame clones and lacks some. Of over 150,000 clones listed, 70% to 90% are singletons. Whether given at about 4 or about 12 weeks, second doses were pooled. V and J are TRBV5-1 and TRBJ1-1; no firm D call. Sequencing used peripheral blood, obtained 28 days after the second AZD1222 dose. This TCR was recovered from an adult who received the AZD1222 COVID-19 vaccine. Written as DNA, the CDR3 is TGCGCCAGCAGCTTGATTGAGGGCACTGAAGCTTTCTTT. It specifies CASSLIEGTEAFF.